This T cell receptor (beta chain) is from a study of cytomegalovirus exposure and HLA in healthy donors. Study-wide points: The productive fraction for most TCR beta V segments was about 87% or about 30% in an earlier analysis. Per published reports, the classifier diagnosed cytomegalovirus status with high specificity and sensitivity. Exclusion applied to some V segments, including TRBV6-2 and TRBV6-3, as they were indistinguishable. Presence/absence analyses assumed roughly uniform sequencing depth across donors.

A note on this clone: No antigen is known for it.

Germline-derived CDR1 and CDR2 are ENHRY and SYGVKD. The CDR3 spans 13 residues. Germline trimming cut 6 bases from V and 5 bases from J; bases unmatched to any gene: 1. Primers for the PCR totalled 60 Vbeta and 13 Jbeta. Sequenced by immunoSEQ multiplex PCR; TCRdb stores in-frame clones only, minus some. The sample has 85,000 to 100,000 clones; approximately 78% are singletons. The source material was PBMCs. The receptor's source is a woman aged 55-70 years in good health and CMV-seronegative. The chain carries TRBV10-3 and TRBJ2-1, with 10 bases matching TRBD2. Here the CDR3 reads CAIRLAGNNEQFF. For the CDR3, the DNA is TGTGCCATCAGACTAGCGGGAAACAATGAGCAGTTCTTC.